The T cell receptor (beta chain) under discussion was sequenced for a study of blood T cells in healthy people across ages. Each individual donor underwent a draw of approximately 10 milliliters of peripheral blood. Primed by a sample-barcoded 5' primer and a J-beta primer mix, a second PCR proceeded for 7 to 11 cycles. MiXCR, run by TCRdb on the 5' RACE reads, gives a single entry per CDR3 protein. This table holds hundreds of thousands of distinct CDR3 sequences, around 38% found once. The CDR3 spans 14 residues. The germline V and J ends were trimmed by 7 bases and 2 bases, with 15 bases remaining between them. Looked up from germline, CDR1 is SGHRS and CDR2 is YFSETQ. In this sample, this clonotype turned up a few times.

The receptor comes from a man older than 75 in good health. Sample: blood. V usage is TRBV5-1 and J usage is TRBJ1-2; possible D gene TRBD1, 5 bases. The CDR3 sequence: CASSTDGGNYGYTF. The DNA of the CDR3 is TGCGCCAGCTCTACGGACGGGGGAAACTATGGCTACACCTTC.